This T cell receptor (beta chain) was retrieved from a study of T cells after posttransplantation cyclophosphamide. Points from the study as a whole: Recipient CMV seropositivity and CMV reactivation strongly tracked TRB clonality.

The length of the CDR3 is 15 residues. Germline assignment: CDR1 SGHRS and CDR2 YFSETQ. V lost 4 bases to trimming and J lost 7 bases, with 20 bases between them. The sample holds many counts of this clone. Antigen: not known. TCRdb's copy holds only in-frame clones and misses some; the assay was immunoSEQ multiplex PCR. Singletons are absent from the sample, which has about 25,000 clones. This chain uses TRBV5-1 with TRBJ1-2; D perhaps matches TRBD1 (6 bases). This receptor was obtained from a man aged 45-60 years in good health, CMV-negative, and a related stem cell transplant donor. The sequenced material came from PBMCs. The CDR3 spells CASSADRTAWGGYTF. As DNA, the CDR3 is TGCGCCAGCAGCGCCGACAGGACTGCCTGGGGTGGCTACACCTTC.